Listed below are T cell receptor beta chains from one sample, sequenced in a study of shared clonotypes between healthy human individuals. Sequencing was performed with immunoSEQ multiplex PCR; in TCRdb, only in-frame clones are kept and a portion is missing. Seen here are about 1,900,000 clones, about 95% observed once, and the top ten hold approximately 1.2%. What was sequenced was naive CD8+ T cells sorted from blood. The source is a young man in good health. Each CDR3 is given with its conserved first and last residue. The order of the fields is clone size, V gene, J gene, D gene, CDR3 DNA, CDR3 protein. The D gene is left open where the match is weak. Some rows mark clone size as missing; the rest say once, few, many or name a class of expanded clone.

.,TRBV27,TRBJ2-7,.,TGTGCCAGCAGTTTTTCGTCCGGGGAGAATTCCTACGAGCAGTACTTC,CASSFSSGENSYEQYF
.,TRBV27,TRBJ2-3,TRBD2,TGTGCCAGCACTAGCGGGGCTATAGGCGCAGATACGCAGTATTTT,CASTSGAIGADTQYF
.,TRBV30,TRBJ2-3,.,TGTGCCTGGAGTGTAGCCGGAGGCACAGATACGCAGTATTTT,CAWSVAGGTDTQYF
.,TRBV7-9,TRBJ1-1,TRBD1,TGTGCCAGCAGCTTACAGGGGGGAACTGAAGCTTTCTTT,CASSLQGGTEAFF
.,TRBV7-9,TRBJ2-1,TRBD2,TGTGCCAGCAGCCCTCCCGGGACTAGCGTCTTTTTCTACAATGAGCAGTTCTTC,CASSPPGTSVFFYNEQFF
.,TRBV5-5,TRBJ2-5,TRBD2,TGTGCCAGCAGCCCGCGGGGGGGGGCGGAAGAGACCCAGTACTTC,CASSPRGGAEETQYF
.,TRBV5-1,TRBJ2-7,TRBD2,TGCGCCAGCAGCCTCACTAGCGGGCCTACCTACGAGCAGTACTTC,CASSLTSGPTYEQYF
.,TRBV4-1,TRBJ2-5,.,TGCGCCAGCAGCCAAGAACCTGGACCTTGGGAGACCCAGTACTTC,CASSQEPGPWETQYF
.,TRBV28,TRBJ2-5,TRBD2,TGTGCCAGCAGTCCAACGGGACTAGCGGGAGTAGAGACCCAGTACTTC,CASSPTGLAGVETQYF
.,TRBV29-1,TRBJ2-1,.,TGCAGCGTTGAAGGAAGTTGGAATGAGCAGTTCTTC,CSVEGSWNEQFF
few,TRBV6-5,TRBJ2-2,.,TGTGCCAGCAGTTACTGGGCCGGGGAGCTGTTTTTT,CASSYWAGELFF
once,TRBV19,TRBJ2-7,.,TGTGCCAGTAGTAAAGGGACCTCCTACGAGCAGTACTTC,CASSKGTSYEQYF
.,TRBV7-9,TRBJ2-7,TRBD1,TGTGCCAGCAGCTCAAACAGGGGTTTGGACGAGCAGTACTTC,CASSSNRGLDEQYF
.,TRBV11-3,TRBJ2-2,TRBD1,TGTGCCAGCAGCGATTACAGGGGACAAGAGTCCAACACCGGGGAGCTGTTTTTT,CASSDYRGQESNTGELFF
few,TRBV7-9,TRBJ1-5,.,TGTGCCAGCAGCTTAGCAGTTAGCAATCAGCCCCAGCATTTT,CASSLAVSNQPQHF
.,TRBV7-9,TRBJ2-1,.,TGTGCCAGCAGCTCCAGCATGAGCTCCTACAATGAGCAGTTCTTC,CASSSSMSSYNEQFF
.,TRBV13,TRBJ1-1,.,TGTGCCAGCAGCTTAGTTTTTCAGAACACTGAAGCTTTCTTT,CASSLVFQNTEAFF
.,TRBV7-9,TRBJ1-2,.,TGTGCCAGCAATGGACTGGGGTGGGATGGCTACACCTTC,CASNGLGWDGYTF
.,TRBV9,TRBJ2-1,.,TGTGCCAGCAGCGTACTTGAGGAGCAGTTCTTC,CASSVLEEQFF